A single sample is the source of the 10 T cell receptor beta chains below, sequenced in a study of low-dose radiotherapy and immunotherapy resistance in tumors (dated by TCRdb to 2021 to 2024). Sequencing relied on an Illumina HiSeq 2500. Superscript III and a set of TRAV- and TRBV-specific primers were used to synthesize first-strand cDNA, so that both TCRalpha and TCRbeta chains were covered. TCRs were amplified with Phusion for around 20 PCR cycles, with a constant-region primer paired with the adapter attached to the V primers. Using fastp trimming at Q25 and MiXCR clonotype assembly, TCRdb reanalyzed the public sequencing data and kept in-frame beta chains. A single entry per CDR3 protein holds the most common genes and DNA from its merged rows. Within this sample are 45,000 or so distinct CDR3 sequences, with less than 30% of them counted one time only. The ten largest clones capture around 10% of the sample.

According to the study, the label for this sample's time point signals: after trial treatment. The intended sense of this specimen's treatment or condition label: LDRT plus nivolumab, ipilimumab, low-dose cyclophosphamide and aspirin (RACIN trial). Sample: PBMCs, taken after low-dose radiotherapy plus immunotherapy. Every receptor here comes from a male donor with prostate cancer.

This clonotype was detected many times. The chain recombines TRBV28 with TRBJ2-7; TRBD2 matches at 10 bases. This CDR3 has 18 residues. J was trimmed by 5 bases and V by 1 base; bases with no gene match: 14. Germline lookup yields CDR1 MDHEN and CDR2 SYDVKM. CDR3 nucleotide sequence: TGTGCCAGCAGTTTATCGCTACTAGCGGGGAGGGTTTATAACGAGCAGTACTTC. Translated, it gives CASSLSLLAGRVYNEQYF. The variable domain in full, completed from reference TRBV28 and TRBJ2-7, reads DVKVTQSSRYLVKRTGEKVFLECVQDMDHENMFWYRQDPGLGLRLIYFSYDVKMKEKGDIPEGYSVSREKKERFSLILESASTNQTSMYLCASSLSLLAGRVYNEQYFGPGTRLTVT.

This clonotype was detected ten times or more. The rearrangement joins TRBV4-2 to TRBJ2-7; D is undetermined. Germline CDR1 is LGHNA and CDR2 is YNFKEQ. V dropped 0 bases and J dropped 7 bases, with 16 bases sitting between them. The CDR3 is 15 amino acids. CDR3 protein: CASSQDRLGRGEQYF. CDR3 nucleotides: TGTGCCAGCAGCCAAGATCGACTGGGCAGAGGAGAGCAGTACTTC.

Many counts were recorded for this clonotype. J is TRBJ2-7 and V is TRBV5-1, with 9 bases fitting TRBD1. V dropped 4 bases and J dropped 5; count of bases not matched to a gene: 7. Germline V gene data show CDR1 as SGHRS and CDR2 as YFSETQ. The CDR3 runs 14 residues. The chain's CDR3 is CASSRGTGTDEQYF. CDR3 nucleotides: TGCGCCAGCAGCCGCGGGACAGGGACGGACGAGCAGTACTTC.

There are many counts of this clonotype. The chain joins TRBV6-6 to TRBJ1-2; D is ambiguous. V was shortened by 0 bases and J by 0 bases, with 8 bases between the two germline ends. CDR3 length: 15 amino acids. The germline V gene encodes CDR1 MNHNY and CDR2 SVGAGI (reference sequence). The CDR3: CASSYSQLSNYGYTF. The CDR3, as DNA: TGTGCCAGCAGTTACTCACAGCTTTCTAACTATGGCTACACCTTC.

This clonotype came up many times. The genes are TRBV2 and TRBJ1-1; TRBD1 aligns across 8 bases. V shed 6 bases, J shed 7 bases, and the junction held 4 bases outside the gene matches. The length of the CDR3 is 12 residues. The germline gives CDR1 SNHLY, CDR2 FYNNEI. CDR3 sequence reads: CASSLTGGEAFF. The CDR3 nucleotides read TGTGCCAGCAGCCTTACAGGGGGTGAAGCTTTCTTT. The full variable domain, in which reference TRBV2 and TRBJ1-1 provide the parts outside the CDR3, is EPEVTQTPSHQVTQMGQEVILRCVPISNHLYFYWYRQILGQKVEFLVSFYNNEISEKSEIFDDQFSVERPDGSNFTLKIRSTKLEDSAMYFCASSLTGGEAFFGQGTRLTVV.

This clonotype occurred many times. The chain joins TRBV11-2 to TRBJ2-1; D is unclear. The germline gives CDR1 SGHAT, CDR2 FQNNGV. V was pared by 4 bases and J by 4 bases, with 14 bases between. The length of the CDR3 is 15 residues. CDR3 DNA: TGTGCCAGCAGCTCCGACCCTAACTATTACAATGAGCAGTTCTTC. It codes for CASSSDPNYYNEQFF.

There are many counts of this clonotype. The genes are TRBV20-1 and TRBJ2-1, with 8 bases fitting TRBD2. Looked up from germline, CDR1 is DFQATT and CDR2 is SNEGSKA (reference sequence). Losses at the gene ends were 3 bases for V and 6 bases for J; bases not matched to a gene: 19. The CDR3 runs to 18 residues. CDR3 nucleotides: TGCAGTGCTAGTAGCAGACTAGCGACTTACCTACCTAGCAATGAGCAGTTCTTC. Protein: CSASSRLATYLPSNEQFF.

This clonotype was recorded many times. The V and J genes are TRBV18 and TRBJ2-2; D is possibly TRBD1 or TRBD2 (5 bases each). Per the germline V gene, CDR1 is KGHSH and CDR2 is LQKENI. The CDR3 has 13 residues. V was clipped by 1 base and J by 6 bases, with 6 bases between them. The CDR3 loop reads CASSPLGAGELFF. For the CDR3, the DNA is TGTGCCAGCTCACCACTGGGGGCCGGGGAGCTGTTTTTT.

In this sample, this clonotype turned up many times. V and J are TRBV6-2 or TRBV6-3 and TRBJ2-7, with a weak D call TRBD1 (6 bases). V shed 11 bases and J shed 6 bases, with 14 bases lying between them. CDR3 length equals 11 residues. Germline V gene sequence: CDR1 MNHEY, CDR2 SVGEGT. The CDR3 DNA reads as TGTGCCGGGGCAGGGGTCGGCGAGCAGTACTTC. This encodes CAGAGVGEQYF.

This clonotype was detected ten times or more. The chain joins TRBV28 to TRBJ1-5; possibly TRBD1 for D (6 bases). With 7 bases removed from V and 7 bases from J, the gap between germline ends came to 14 bases. CDR3 length: 13 residues. Germline-derived CDR1 and CDR2 are MDHEN and SYDVKM. This chain's CDR3 is CASTGGARQPQHF. As DNA, the CDR3 is TGTGCCAGCACCGGGGGGGCAAGACAGCCCCAGCATTTT.